The present T cell receptor (beta chain) was sequenced within a study of T-cell memory formation after mild COVID-19. Across the study: Largely donor-specific sequence clusters came from two donors.

The sample holds a few counts of this clonotype. The antigen is not known. Employing constant-segment primers, 5'RACE generated TCR alpha and TCR beta cDNA libraries bearing sample barcodes and UMIs. TCRdb redid the calling of the 5' RACE reads with MiXCR, one entry per CDR3 protein. Of about 620,000 distinct CDR3 sequences in the sample, around 17% were seen once. Points from the study as a whole: Some responding clones appeared in pre-infection memory, suggesting cross-reactive memory joined. Second-wave clones with a day 37 peak had unconfirmed SARS-CoV-2 specificity.

The germline V gene has CDR1 SGHAT and CDR2 FQDESV (reference sequence). Trimming cost V 1 base and J 0 bases, with 15 bases left between them. The CDR3 is made up of 17 amino acids. The genes are TRBV11-1 and TRBJ1-1; no clear D. Specimen: PBMCs or a T cell subset sorted from them (not recorded which). This sequence originates from an adult woman who had mild COVID-19 (a few samples of this study predate the infection). Cell type and time point are not known. The CDR3 sequence is CASSLVGGRALNTEAFF. CDR3 sequence (DNA): TGTGCCAGCAGCTTAGTGGGCGGCAGAGCATTGAACACTGAAGCTTTCTTT.